Each of the 6 T cell receptor beta chains below was sequenced from the same sample in a study of human T cells and chemical hapten exposure. MiXCR, run by TCRdb on the RACE reads, gives a single entry per CDR3 protein. Of 79,000 or so distinct CDR3 sequences listed, 25% to 40% are singletons. The time point is: patch test 1, 2 weeks after DPC sensitization. As for treatment: therapeutic diphenylcyclopropenone sensitization with weekly scalp DPC. The sequences come from whole blood, collected in connection with sensitization to the hapten diphenylcyclopropenone (DPC). The receptors originated from a man aged 35 to 55 with alopecia areata. Some clones in this sample may be carry-over from other donors' samples.

The V and J genes are TRBV6-1 and TRBJ2-1, with 9 bases that match TRBD2. Germline trimming cut 0 bases from V and 4 bases from J; bases unmatched to any gene: 1. The CDR3 has 15 residues. Germline V gene sequence: CDR1 MNHNS, CDR2 SASEGT. CDR3 DNA sequence: TGTGCCAGCAGTGAAGCACTAGCGGGTTACAATGAGCAGTTCTTC. Residues: CASSEALAGYNEQFF.

The chain uses TRBV20-1 and TRBJ2-2; D tentatively reads TRBD1 or TRBD2 (5 bases each). The germline CDR1 and CDR2 sequences are DFQATT and SNEGSKA (reference sequence). The CDR3 extends over 14 amino acids. V shed 5 bases and J shed 1 base, with 11 bases lying between them. The CDR3 region is CSAPRGGNTGELFF. CDR3 nucleotide sequence: TGCAGTGCTCCACGGGGCGGGAACACCGGGGAGCTGTTTTTT.

This clonotype was picked up many times. The rearrangement uses TRBV20-1 and TRBJ2-5; a weak D match, TRBD1 (6 bases). This CDR3 has 15 amino acids. Per germline, CDR1 DFQATT and CDR2 SNEGSKA (reference sequence). Trimming removed 2 bases at V and 3 bases at J, with 16 bases between. CDR3 DNA sequence: TGCAGTGCTAGACTAAGGGGACAAGCAAAAGAGACCCAGTACTTC. Protein product: CSARLRGQAKETQYF.

The chain links TRBV12-3 or TRBV12-4 to TRBJ2-1, with TRBD2 matching over 8 bases. V was clipped by 6 bases and J by 2 bases; unmatched bases: 6. The CDR3 is 15 amino acids. This CDR3 reads CASSRSGSTYNEQFF. As DNA, the CDR3 is TGTGCCAGCAGCCGCAGCGGGAGCACCTACAATGAGCAGTTCTTC.

This clonotype was detected only a few times. The chain uses TRBV7-6 and TRBJ2-3, with D hard to call. The V and J ends lost 1 base and 2 bases respectively, with 10 bases between them. Germline assignment: CDR1 SGHVS and CDR2 FNYEAQ. The CDR3 length is 15 residues. The CDR3 spells CASSLGTTNTDTQYF. CDR3 in DNA: TGTGCCAGCAGCTTAGGTACTACAAACACAGATACGCAGTATTTT.

This sequence joins TRBV5-1 and TRBJ2-1; 10 nucleotides line up with TRBD2. This CDR3 comprises 19 residues. Trimming cost V 3 bases and J 5 bases; bases outside gene matches: 17. In germline, CDR1 is SGHRS, CDR2 YFSETQ. In DNA, the CDR3 is TGCGCCAGCAGCTCACTTGGGGTGCTAGCGGGAGATAGAGACAATGAGCAGTTCTTC. It codes for CASSSLGVLAGDRDNEQFF.